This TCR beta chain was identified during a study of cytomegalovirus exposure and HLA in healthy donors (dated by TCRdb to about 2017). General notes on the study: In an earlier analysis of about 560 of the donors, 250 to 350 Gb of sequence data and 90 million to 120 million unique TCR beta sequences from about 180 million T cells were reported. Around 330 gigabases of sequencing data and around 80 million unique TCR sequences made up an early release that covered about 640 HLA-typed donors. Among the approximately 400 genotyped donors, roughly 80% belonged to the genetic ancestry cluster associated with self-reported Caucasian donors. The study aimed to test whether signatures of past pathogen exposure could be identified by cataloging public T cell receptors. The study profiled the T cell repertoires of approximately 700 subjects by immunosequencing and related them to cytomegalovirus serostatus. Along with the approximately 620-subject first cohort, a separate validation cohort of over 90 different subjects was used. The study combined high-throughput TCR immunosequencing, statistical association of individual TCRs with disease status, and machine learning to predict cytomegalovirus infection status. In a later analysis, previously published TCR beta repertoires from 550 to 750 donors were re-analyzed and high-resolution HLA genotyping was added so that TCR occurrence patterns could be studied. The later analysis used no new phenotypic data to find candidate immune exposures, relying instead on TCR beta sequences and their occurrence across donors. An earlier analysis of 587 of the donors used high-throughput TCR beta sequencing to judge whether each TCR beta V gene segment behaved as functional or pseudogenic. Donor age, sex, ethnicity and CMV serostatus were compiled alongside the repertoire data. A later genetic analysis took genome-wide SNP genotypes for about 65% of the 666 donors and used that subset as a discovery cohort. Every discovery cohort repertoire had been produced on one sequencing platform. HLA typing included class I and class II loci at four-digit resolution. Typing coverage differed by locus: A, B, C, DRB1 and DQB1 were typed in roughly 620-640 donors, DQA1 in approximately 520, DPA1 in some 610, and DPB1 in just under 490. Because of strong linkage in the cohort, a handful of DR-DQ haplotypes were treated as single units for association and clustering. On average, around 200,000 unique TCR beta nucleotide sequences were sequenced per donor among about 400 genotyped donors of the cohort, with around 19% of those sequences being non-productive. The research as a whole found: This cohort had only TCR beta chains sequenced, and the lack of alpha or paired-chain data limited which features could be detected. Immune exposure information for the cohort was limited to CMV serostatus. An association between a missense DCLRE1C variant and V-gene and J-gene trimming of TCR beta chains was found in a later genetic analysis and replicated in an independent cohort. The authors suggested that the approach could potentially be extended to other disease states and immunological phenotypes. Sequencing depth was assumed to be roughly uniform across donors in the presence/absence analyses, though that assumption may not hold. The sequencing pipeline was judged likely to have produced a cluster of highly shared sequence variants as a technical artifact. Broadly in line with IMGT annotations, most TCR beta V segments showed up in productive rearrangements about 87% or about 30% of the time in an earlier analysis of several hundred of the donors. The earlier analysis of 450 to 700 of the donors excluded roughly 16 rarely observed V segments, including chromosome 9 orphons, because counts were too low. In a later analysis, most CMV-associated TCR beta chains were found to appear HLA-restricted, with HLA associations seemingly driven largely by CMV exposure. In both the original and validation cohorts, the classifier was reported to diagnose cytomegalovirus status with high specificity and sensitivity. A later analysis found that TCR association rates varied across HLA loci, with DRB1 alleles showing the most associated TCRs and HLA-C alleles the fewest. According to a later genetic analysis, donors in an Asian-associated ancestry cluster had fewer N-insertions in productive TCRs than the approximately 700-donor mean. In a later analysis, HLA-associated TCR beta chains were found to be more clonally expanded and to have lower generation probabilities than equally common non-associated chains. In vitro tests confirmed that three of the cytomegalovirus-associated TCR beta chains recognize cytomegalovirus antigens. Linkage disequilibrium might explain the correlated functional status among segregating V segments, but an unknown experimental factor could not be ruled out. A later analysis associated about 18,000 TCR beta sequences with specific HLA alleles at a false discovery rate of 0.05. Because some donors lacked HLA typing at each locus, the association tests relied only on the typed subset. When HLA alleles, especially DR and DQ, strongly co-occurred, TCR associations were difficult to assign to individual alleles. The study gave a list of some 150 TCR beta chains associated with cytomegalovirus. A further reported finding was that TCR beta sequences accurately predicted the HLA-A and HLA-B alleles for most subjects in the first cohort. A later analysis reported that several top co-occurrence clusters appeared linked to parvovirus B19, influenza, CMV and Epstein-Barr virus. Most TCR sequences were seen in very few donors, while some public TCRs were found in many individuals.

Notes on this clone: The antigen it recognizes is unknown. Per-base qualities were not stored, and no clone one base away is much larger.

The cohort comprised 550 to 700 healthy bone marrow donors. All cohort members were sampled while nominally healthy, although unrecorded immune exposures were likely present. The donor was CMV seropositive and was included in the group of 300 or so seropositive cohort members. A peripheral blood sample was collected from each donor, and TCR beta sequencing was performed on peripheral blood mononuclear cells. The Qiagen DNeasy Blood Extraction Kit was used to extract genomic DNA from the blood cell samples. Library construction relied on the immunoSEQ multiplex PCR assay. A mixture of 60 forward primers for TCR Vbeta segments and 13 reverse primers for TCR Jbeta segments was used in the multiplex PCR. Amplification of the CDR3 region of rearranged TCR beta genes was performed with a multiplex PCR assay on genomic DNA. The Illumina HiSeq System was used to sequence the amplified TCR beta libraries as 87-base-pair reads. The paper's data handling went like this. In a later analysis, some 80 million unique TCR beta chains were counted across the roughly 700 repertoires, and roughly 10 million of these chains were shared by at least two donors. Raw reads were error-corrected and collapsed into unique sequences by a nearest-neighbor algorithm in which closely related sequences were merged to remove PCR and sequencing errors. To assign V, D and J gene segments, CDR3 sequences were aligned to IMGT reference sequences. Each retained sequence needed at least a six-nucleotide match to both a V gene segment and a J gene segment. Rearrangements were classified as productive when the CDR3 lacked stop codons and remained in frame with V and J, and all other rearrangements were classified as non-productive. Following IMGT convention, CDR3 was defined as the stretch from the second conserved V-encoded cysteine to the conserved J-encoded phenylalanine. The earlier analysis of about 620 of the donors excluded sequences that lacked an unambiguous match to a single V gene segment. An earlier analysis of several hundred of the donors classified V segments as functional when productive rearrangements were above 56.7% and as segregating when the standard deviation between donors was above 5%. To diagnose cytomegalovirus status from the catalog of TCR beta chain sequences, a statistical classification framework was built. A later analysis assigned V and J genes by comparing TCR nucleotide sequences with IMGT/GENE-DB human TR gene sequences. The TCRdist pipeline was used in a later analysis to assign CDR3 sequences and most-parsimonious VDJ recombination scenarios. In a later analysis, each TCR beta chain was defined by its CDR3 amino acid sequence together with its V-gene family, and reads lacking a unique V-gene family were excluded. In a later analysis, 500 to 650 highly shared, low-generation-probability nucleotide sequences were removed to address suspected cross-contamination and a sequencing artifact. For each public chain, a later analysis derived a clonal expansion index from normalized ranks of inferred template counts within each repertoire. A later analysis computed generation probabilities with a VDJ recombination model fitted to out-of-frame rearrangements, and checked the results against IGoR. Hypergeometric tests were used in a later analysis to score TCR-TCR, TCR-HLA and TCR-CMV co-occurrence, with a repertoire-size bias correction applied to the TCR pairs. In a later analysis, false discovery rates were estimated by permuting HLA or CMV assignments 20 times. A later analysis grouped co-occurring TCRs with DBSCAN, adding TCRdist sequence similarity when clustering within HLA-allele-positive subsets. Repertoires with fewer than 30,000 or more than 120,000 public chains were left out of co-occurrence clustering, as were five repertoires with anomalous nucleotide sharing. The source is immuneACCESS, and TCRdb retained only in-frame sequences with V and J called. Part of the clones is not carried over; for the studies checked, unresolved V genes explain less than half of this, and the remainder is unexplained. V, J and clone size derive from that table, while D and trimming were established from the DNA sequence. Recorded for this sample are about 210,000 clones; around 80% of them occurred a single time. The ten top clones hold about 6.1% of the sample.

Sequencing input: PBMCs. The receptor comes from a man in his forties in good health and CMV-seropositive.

CDR3 region: CASSLSEGRTEAFF. DNA sequence: TGTGCCAGCAGCTTAAGTGAGGGGAGGACTGAAGCTTTCTTT. The chain was built from TRBV11-1 and TRBJ1-1; the D gene is possibly TRBD1, with 5 bases matching. Trimming at the junction amounts to 2 bases on V and 5 bases on J, and the germline ends lie 12 bases apart. The CDR1 and CDR2 encoded by the germline V gene (reference sequence) are SGHAT and FQDESV. The CDR3 starts with the cysteine, ends with the phenylalanine, and has 14 residues. The DNA shown is the 42-base CDR3, in frame from base 1.